A selection of T cell receptor beta chains follows, all from one sample in a study of regulatory T cells in long-lasting Graves disease. TCRdb re-analysed the multiplex PCR reads in MiXCR, keeping a single row per CDR3 protein. In the table there are about 320,000 distinct CDR3 sequences, roughly 18% of which are singletons. Sequenced here: peripheral blood mononuclear cells (PBMCs), sampled at new diagnosis, from a patient treated with antithyroid drugs. The origin of the receptors is a female donor with Graves disease. Each CDR3 is given with its conserved first and last residue. D genes are given only for firm matches. For some rows the clone size is stated as once, few or many, or as a class when expanded; others skip it.

size,V,D,J,DNA,CDR3
NA,TRBV7-9,NA,TRBJ1-3,TGTGCCAGCAGCCCTAGAGAAACTCCCTCTGGAAACACCATATATTTT,CASSPRETPSGNTIYF
many,TRBV6-1,TRBD1,TRBJ1-4,TGTGCCAGCAGTGAAGAGGCAGGGGGAGGCGAAAAACTGTTTTTT,CASSEEAGGGEKLFF
NA,TRBV29-1,TRBD1,TRBJ1-1,TGCAGCGCAAACAGGGGAACTGAAGCTTTCTTT,CSANRGTEAFF
many,TRBV5-1,TRBD1,TRBJ2-7,TGCGCCAGTAGAAGAACAGGGGGCGCGATGGACGAGCAGTACTTC,CASRRTGGAMDEQYF
many,TRBV12-3/TRBV12-4,NA,TRBJ2-7,TGTGCCAGCAGTTTAGGCTACGAGCAGTACTTC,CASSLGYEQYF
many,TRBV5-1,NA,TRBJ1-1,TGCGCCAGCAGCTTTAAAACGGACACTGAAGCTTTCTTT,CASSFKTDTEAFF
NA,TRBV9,TRBD2,TRBJ2-3,TGTGCCAGCAGCGACACTCCCTGGACTAGCGGGAGAGGCACAGATACGCAGTATTTT,CASSDTPWTSGRGTDTQYF
NA,TRBV27,NA,TRBJ2-1,TGTGCCAGCAGTTTTTTCGGGACGGAGACCTACAATGAGCAGCTCTTC,CASSFFGTETYNEQLF
many,TRBV27,TRBD2,TRBJ2-3,TGTGCCAGCAGCTCGGGAGGGCCTTGGACAGATACGCAGTATTTT,CASSSGGPWTDTQYF
many,TRBV11-2,TRBD1,TRBJ1-1,TGTGCCAGCAGCTCGGAACTGGACAGGAGGATGAACACTGAAGCTTTCTTT,CASSSELDRRMNTEAFF
many,TRBV20-1,TRBD1,TRBJ2-7,TGCAGTGCTAGAGATCGGGTAACAGGGGATACCTACGAGCAGTACTTC,CSARDRVTGDTYEQYF
many,TRBV9,TRBD1,TRBJ1-2,TGTGCCAGCAGCCCATACGGGACAGGGGGCAACTATGGCTACACCTTC,CASSPYGTGGNYGYTF
many,TRBV2,NA,TRBJ1-1,TGTGCCAGCAGTGAAGAGTTAGGGGGGACTGAAGCTTTCTTT,CASSEELGGTEAFF
many,TRBV12-3/TRBV12-4,NA,TRBJ1-2,TGTGCCAGCAACTCCCATGCCCATGGCTACACCTTC,CASNSHAHGYTF
many,TRBV9,TRBD1,TRBJ2-5,TGTGCCAGCAGCTCCTCAGGGGGCGCGTCACGTGTGGAGACCCAGTACTTC,CASSSSGGASRVETQYF
NA,TRBV19,TRBD1,TRBJ1-6,TGTGCCAGTAGTATAGTGACAGGGGGCCAGTATCGGAATTCACCCCTCCACTTT,CASSIVTGGQYRNSPLHF
few,TRBV19,NA,TRBJ2-2,TGTGCCAGTAGTGGGTCAGGGGCTAACACCGGGGAGCTGTTTTTT,CASSGSGANTGELFF
many,TRBV10-3,TRBD1,TRBJ2-7,TGTGCCATCAGTCTGGGACAGAATTCCTACGAGCAGTACTTC,CAISLGQNSYEQYF
NA,TRBV2,TRBD1,TRBJ1-2,TGTGCCAGCAGTTTAAGGGGACAGGGGCTTGGCTACACCTTC,CASSLRGQGLGYTF
many,TRBV7-2,TRBD2,TRBJ2-3,TGTGCCAGCAGCCCCCATGGGGCCGGGCTAGCGGGCACAGATACGCAGTATTTT,CASSPHGAGLAGTDTQYF
many,TRBV2,NA,TRBJ2-1,TGTGCCAGCAGTGAAGCCAACCTGGGGGGTTATGAGCAGTTCTTC,CASSEANLGGYEQFF
many,TRBV11-2,TRBD2,TRBJ2-2,TGTGCCAGCAGCTTCGCCGGGACAAGTAGCGGGAGTACCGGGGAGCTGTTTTTT,CASSFAGTSSGSTGELFF
many,TRBV2,NA,TRBJ2-5,TGTGCCAGCAGGAGGGACCAAGAGACCCAGTACTTC,CASRRDQETQYF
many,TRBV15,NA,TRBJ2-1,TGTGCCACCAGGCCGAGGACCACTCTCGGCTCCTACAATGAGCAGTTCTTC,CATRPRTTLGSYNEQFF
many,TRBV19,NA,TRBJ2-7,TGTGCCAGTAGCGCAAGGGACGGCTCCTACGAGCAGTACTTC,CASSARDGSYEQYF
many,TRBV28,NA,TRBJ1-2,TGTGCCAGCACCTCAGAGGACTTGCTGAACTATGGCTACACCTTC,CASTSEDLLNYGYTF
once,TRBV6-2/TRBV6-3,NA,TRBJ1-2,TGTGCCAGCAGACCGCTGACAGTGGGCCTCCGTAAGGATGGCTACGCCTTC,CASRPLTVGLRKDGYAF
many,TRBV27,NA,TRBJ1-1,TGTGCCAGCAGTCCGCCGGAACGGATGAACACTGAAGCTTTCTTT,CASSPPERMNTEAFF
few,TRBV28,TRBD2,TRBJ2-2,TGTGCCAGCAGTACGGGGGGGGAGGGCCTTCACGGGGAGCTGTTTTTT,CASSTGGEGLHGELFF
once,TRBV6-9,TRBD2,TRBJ2-1,TGTGCCAGCAGTTACTCCAGCGGGACTAGCGGGAGATCCTACAATGAGCAGTTCTTC,CASSYSSGTSGRSYNEQFF
many,TRBV5-1,TRBD2,TRBJ2-1,TGCGCCAGCAGCTTGAAGGCTAGCGGGAGGAATGAGCAGTTCTTC,CASSLKASGRNEQFF
few,TRBV6-1,TRBD1,TRBJ1-4,TGTGCCAGCAGTCGGGACAGTGAGGCAAGCGAAAAACTGTTTTTT,CASSRDSEASEKLFF
many,TRBV28,NA,TRBJ1-1,TGTGCCAGCAGTCTACCGGGGTCGCCAGGGGCTATGAACACTGAAGCTTTCTTT,CASSLPGSPGAMNTEAFF
many,TRBV11-3,NA,TRBJ2-3,TGTGCCAGCAGCCGGGGGAGAGCGGGAGATACGCAGTATTTT,CASSRGRAGDTQYF
many,TRBV30,NA,TRBJ1-1,TGTGCCTGGAGTTTGACTGGAAACACTGAAGCTTTCTTT,CAWSLTGNTEAFF
many,TRBV6-1,TRBD1,TRBJ2-4,TGTGCCAGCTATCCTCACACCGGGACAGGGGGGGACATTCAGTACTTC,CASYPHTGTGGDIQYF
NA,TRBV28,NA,TRBJ2-2,TGTGCCAGCAGCCGCAGGGGACGGGGTCACACCGGGGAGCTGTTTTTT,CASSRRGRGHTGELFF
many,TRBV12-3/TRBV12-4,NA,TRBJ1-2,TGTGCCAGCAGTTTGTCTCCCTCCTATGGCTACACCTTC,CASSLSPSYGYTF
many,TRBV12-3/TRBV12-4,NA,TRBJ2-6,TGTGCCAGCAGTTTTGTATCTGGGGCCAACGTCCTGACTTTC,CASSFVSGANVLTF
many,TRBV11-3,NA,TRBJ2-7,TGTGCCAGCAGCTTAGAAGTTCAGGGAATCAGATGGGAGCAGTACTTC,CASSLEVQGIRWEQYF
few,TRBV20-1,NA,TRBJ2-1,TGCAGTGCCCCGACCGGACGGGCCAACCATGAGCAGTTCTTC,CSAPTGRANHEQFF
many,TRBV7-9,NA,TRBJ2-4,TGTGCCAGCAGCTTAGAATGGCAGCTGGGGGGCATTCAGTACTTC,CASSLEWQLGGIQYF
many,TRBV29-1,TRBD2,TRBJ2-1,TGCAGCACGCGGACTAGCGGGGTTCGGGACTACAATGAGCAGTTCTTC,CSTRTSGVRDYNEQFF
many,TRBV27,NA,TRBJ1-1,TGTGCCAGCAGTCCCGGGAATTTGAACACTGAAGCTTTCTTT,CASSPGNLNTEAFF
few,TRBV7-3,NA,TRBJ2-1,TGTGCCAGCAGCTTATTCTTGCCTCCGAGGGGTGAGCAGTTCTTC,CASSLFLPPRGEQFF
once,TRBV5-1,TRBD2,TRBJ2-5,TGTGCCAGCAGCGTAGGCCTAGCGGGGACCACGAGGGAGCAGTACTTC,CASSVGLAGTTREQYF
many,TRBV6-1,TRBD2,TRBJ2-7,TGTGCCAGTAAGGTGACTAGCGGGTACTCCTACGAGCAGTACTTC,CASKVTSGYSYEQYF
many,TRBV7-9,TRBD1,TRBJ2-2,TGTGCCAGCAGCCCCAACTCCGAGACAGGGGGTCTCGCCGGGGAGCTGTTTTTT,CASSPNSETGGLAGELFF
NA,TRBV2,NA,TRBJ2-7,TGTGCCAGCAGTTACTCCGGGGCCTACGAGCAGTACTTC,CASSYSGAYEQYF
NA,TRBV3-1,NA,TRBJ1-4,TGTGCCAGCAGCCAAGCAACGGGGGCTAATGAAAAACTGTTTTTT,CASSQATGANEKLFF